The rows below give T cell receptor beta chains drawn from one sample of a study of blood T cell repertoires in COVID-19. Only in-frame clones appear in the TCRdb table, and some are missing; sequencing was by immunoSEQ multiplex PCR. The sample carries tens of thousands of clones, around 88% recorded once. The specimen was peripheral blood. The receptors come from a man aged 55-75 years with acute or convalescent COVID-19. Both conserved end residues are part of each CDR3. The D gene is left open where the match is weak. Clone size is stated in some rows and not others, as once, few, many or a class when expanded.

j_call: TRBJ2-4; d_call: TRBD2; v_call: TRBV4-3; clone_size: NA; cdr3_nt: TGCGCCAGCAGCCAAGGCTCCGGGGGGGTAGCCAAAAACATTCAGTACTTC; cdr3_aa: CASSQGSGGVAKNIQYF
j_call: TRBJ2-4; d_call: NA; v_call: TRBV4-1; clone_size: NA; cdr3_nt: TGCGCCAGCAGCCAAGATGGAACAGGGAGAGACATTCAGTACTTC; cdr3_aa: CASSQDGTGRDIQYF
j_call: TRBJ1-1; d_call: TRBD1; v_call: TRBV16; clone_size: NA; cdr3_nt: TGTGCCAGCAGCCAATTCGGGACAGGGGGCACGGCTTTCTTT; cdr3_aa: CASSQFGTGGTAFF
j_call: TRBJ2-2; d_call: NA; v_call: TRBV27; clone_size: few; cdr3_nt: TGTGCCAGCAGACGCCAGATGAACACCGGGGAGCTGTTTTTT; cdr3_aa: CASRRQMNTGELFF
j_call: TRBJ2-3; d_call: TRBD1; v_call: TRBV18; clone_size: NA; cdr3_nt: TGTGCCAGCTCATTCGACAGGGGGCTTTCAGATACGCAGTATTTT; cdr3_aa: CASSFDRGLSDTQYF
j_call: TRBJ1-2; d_call: NA; v_call: TRBV27; clone_size: once; cdr3_nt: TGTGCCAGCAGTTTTAGCGCCGGGGAAGCTAACTATGGCTACACCTTC; cdr3_aa: CASSFSAGEANYGYTF
j_call: TRBJ1-3; d_call: TRBD1; v_call: TRBV2; clone_size: NA; cdr3_nt: TGTGCCAGCAGGGGACAGGGAAACACCATATATTTT; cdr3_aa: CASRGQGNTIYF
j_call: TRBJ1-5; d_call: NA; v_call: TRBV12-3/TRBV12-4; clone_size: NA; cdr3_nt: TGTGCCAGCAGTTTTAACGGAGATCAGCCCCAGCATTTT; cdr3_aa: CASSFNGDQPQHF
j_call: TRBJ1-2; d_call: NA; v_call: TRBV18; clone_size: NA; cdr3_nt: TGTGCCAGCTCACCTTCAATGACTGACAGTGTCTATGGCTACACCTTC; cdr3_aa: CASSPSMTDSVYGYTF
j_call: TRBJ1-2; d_call: TRBD1; v_call: TRBV9; clone_size: NA; cdr3_nt: TGTGCCAGCAGCGTTACAGGGGGTTGGGGCTACACCTTC; cdr3_aa: CASSVTGGWGYTF
j_call: TRBJ2-2; d_call: TRBD1; v_call: TRBV7-2; clone_size: NA; cdr3_nt: TGTGCCAGCAGGGCCGGGACAGGGACCGGGGAGCTGTTTTTT; cdr3_aa: CASRAGTGTGELFF
j_call: TRBJ2-4; d_call: TRBD2; v_call: TRBV7-2; clone_size: NA; cdr3_nt: TGTGCCAGCTCCCTAAGGCGGGGGGGAGCAAGGGCCAAAAACATTCAGTACTTC; cdr3_aa: CASSLRRGGARAKNIQYF
j_call: TRBJ2-7; d_call: TRBD2; v_call: TRBV9; clone_size: NA; cdr3_nt: TGTGCCAGCAGCGGCGGGGGGGCGGAGCCTTCCTACGAGCAGTACTTC; cdr3_aa: CASSGGGAEPSYEQYF
j_call: TRBJ1-2; d_call: NA; v_call: TRBV30; clone_size: NA; cdr3_nt: TGTGCCTGGAGTGTCTTGGCAGGCTACGGCTACACCTTC; cdr3_aa: CAWSVLAGYGYTF
j_call: TRBJ2-4; d_call: NA; v_call: TRBV19; clone_size: NA; cdr3_nt: TGTGCCAGTAGTACGAGTGGAAACATTCAGTACTTC; cdr3_aa: CASSTSGNIQYF
j_call: TRBJ1-1; d_call: TRBD1; v_call: TRBV29-1; clone_size: NA; cdr3_nt: TGCAGCGGGAATACTCAGGGGGTGTCTTTCTTT; cdr3_aa: CSGNTQGVSFF
j_call: TRBJ1-5; d_call: NA; v_call: TRBV5-8; clone_size: NA; cdr3_nt: TGTGCCAGCAGCTTGGTCGTCCAGGGAAATCAGCCCCAGCATTTT; cdr3_aa: CASSLVVQGNQPQHF
j_call: TRBJ2-1; d_call: NA; v_call: TRBV27; clone_size: NA; cdr3_nt: TGTGCCAGCAGCCATCGGGGTTACAATGAGCAGTTCTTC; cdr3_aa: CASSHRGYNEQFF
j_call: TRBJ2-4; d_call: TRBD2; v_call: TRBV11-2; clone_size: NA; cdr3_nt: TGTGCCAGCAGCCCACGATACGCTAGCGGGGGGAGGATCGGGAACATTCAGTACTTC; cdr3_aa: CASSPRYASGGRIGNIQYF
j_call: TRBJ2-2; d_call: NA; v_call: TRBV7-8; clone_size: NA; cdr3_nt: TGTGCCAGCAGCTTATTGTACAGCACCGGGGAGCTGTTTTTT; cdr3_aa: CASSLLYSTGELFF
j_call: TRBJ2-1; d_call: TRBD1; v_call: TRBV5-4; clone_size: NA; cdr3_nt: TGTGCCAGCAGACGCGGACAGGGGGATGGCGATGAGCAGTTCTTC; cdr3_aa: CASRRGQGDGDEQFF
j_call: TRBJ2-1; d_call: NA; v_call: TRBV10-1; clone_size: few; cdr3_nt: TGCGCCTCTCAAAGTGGCTCCCTCAATGAGCAGTTCTTC; cdr3_aa: CASQSGSLNEQFF
j_call: TRBJ2-7; d_call: TRBD2; v_call: TRBV4-2; clone_size: few; cdr3_nt: TGTGCCAGCAGCCACGGGGGCGGGGGGGCCTACGAGCAGTACTTC; cdr3_aa: CASSHGGGGAYEQYF